The 29 T cell receptor beta chains reported below all come from one sample, sequenced in a study of cytomegalovirus exposure and HLA in healthy donors listed by TCRdb under 2017. The library was built by means of the immunoSEQ multiplex PCR assay. For the multiplex PCR, a mixture combining 60 forward primers for TCR Vbeta segments and 13 reverse primers for TCR Jbeta segments was used. TCRdb obtained this table from immuneACCESS and retained in-frame rearrangements with V and J assigned. These tables miss some clones; where compared with another copy, unresolved V genes account for less than half of the shortfall, and the remainder is unexplained. The sample table contains about 98,000 clones; only one count was recorded for over 75% of them. Approximately 3.7% of the sample comes from the top ten. The sequenced material came from PBMCs. Receptors originate from a female donor in good health and CMV-seropositive.

The table lists this clone with a count of one. J is TRBJ2-3 and V is TRBV19; the match to TRBD2 covers 12 bases. Germline CDR1 reads LNHDA; CDR2 reads SQIVND (reference sequence). There are 16 residues in the CDR3. Trimming cost V 2 bases and J 5 bases; bases outside gene matches: 5. In nucleotides, the CDR3 is TGTGCCAGTAGTATACTAGCGGGGGGGCCAGGAGATACGCAGTATTTT. Residues: CASSILAGGPGDTQYF. The full variable domain, its missing parts supplied by reference TRBV19 and TRBJ2-3, is DGGITQSPKYLFRKEGQNVTLSCEQNLNHDAMYWYRQDPGQGLRLIYYSQIVNDFQKGDIAEGYSVSREKKESFPLTVTSAQKNPTAFYLCASSILAGGPGDTQYFGPGTRLTVL.

The genes are TRBV7-3 and TRBJ1-2, with D maybe TRBD1 (6 bases). This CDR3 region has 15 residues. Trimming removed 0 bases at V and 6 bases at J, with 14 bases between. The germline V gene has CDR1 SGHTA and CDR2 FQGTGA. CDR3 amino acids: CASSLTPGRQDGYTF. CDR3 in DNA: TGTGCCAGCAGCTTAACCCCCGGAAGACAGGATGGCTACACCTTC.

The chain has TRBV5-1 and TRBJ1-6, with 7 positions matching TRBD1. Losses at the gene ends were 2 bases for V and 9 bases for J; bases not matched to a gene: 8. Germline loops: CDR1 SGHRS, CDR2 YFSETQ. The CDR3 has 15 amino acids. CDR3 coding DNA: TGCGCCAGCAGCTTTGGCAGGGGGTCGGGTTCACCCCTCCACTTT. Residues: CASSFGRGSGSPLHF.

Only one count was recorded for this clone. This chain joins TRBV5-1 and TRBJ1-5; 8 bases match TRBD1. Trimming removed 0 bases from V and 6 bases from J; junction bases left unmatched: 5. This CDR3 has 15 residues. Germline CDR1 reads SGHRS; CDR2 reads YFSETQ. Here the CDR3 DNA reads TGCGCCAGCAGCTTGGGTTCAGGGGGCAGTCAGCCCCAGCATTTT. Its protein is CASSLGSGGSQPQHF.

In its sample, this clone was seen once. The chain uses TRBV4-1 and TRBJ1-4; the D gene is possibly TRBD1 (5 bases). The CDR3 consists of 17 residues. Between the trimmed V and J ends, which lost 0 bases and 8 bases, there was a span of 19 bases. Germline-derived CDR1 and CDR2 are MGHRA and YSYEKL. As DNA, the CDR3 is TGCGCCAGCAGCCAAGAAGGGTTGGGGGGGAATGGCGAAAAACTGTTTTTT. This sequence encodes CASSQEGLGGNGEKLFF.

This chain links TRBV7-2 with TRBJ2-5; 7 nucleotides match TRBD2. Germline CDR1 SGHTA, CDR2 FQGNSA. J was trimmed by 3 bases and V by 6 bases; bases with no gene match: 7. The CDR3 totals 14 residues. CDR3 region: CASRQRSGEETQYF. The DNA of the CDR3 is TGTGCCAGCAGACAACGCAGCGGGGAAGAGACCCAGTACTTC.

The CDR3 is CAINRAGSFTEAFF. The DNA for the CDR3 is TGTGCCATCAACAGGGCAGGGTCCTTCACTGAAGCTTTCTTT. This chain uses TRBV10-3 with TRBJ1-1; tentatively, D is TRBD1 (6 bases). This CDR3 comprises 14 residues. Per the germline V gene, CDR1 is ENHRY and CDR2 is SYGVKD. Trimming took 7 bases from V and 4 from J, leaving 16 bases between them.

This clone was detected only a few times. The chain combines TRBV2 with TRBJ1-5; 9 nucleotides agree with TRBD1. V was clipped by 6 bases and J by 4 bases; unmatched bases: 4. Germline V gene lookup returns CDR1 SNHLY and CDR2 FYNNEI. CDR3 length equals 14 residues. The DNA of the CDR3 is TGTGCCAGCAGGCGGACAGGGGAAAATCAGCCCCAGCATTTT. Translation: CASRRTGENQPQHF.

The chain has TRBV10-2 and TRBJ1-1; 8 positions match TRBD1. The V segment lost 5 bases and the J segment 3 bases; nucleotides outside the gene matches: 8. Germline V gene data show CDR1 as WSHSY and CDR2 as SAAADI. CDR3 length equals 15 residues. CDR3 region: CASSFLQTGDTEAFF. CDR3 nucleotide sequence: TGCGCCAGCAGTTTTCTACAGACAGGGGACACTGAAGCTTTCTTT.

The chain links TRBV5-4 to TRBJ2-5; 7 nucleotides match TRBD1. The V gene end was trimmed by 4 bases and the J gene end by 4 bases; junction bases not matched to a gene: 4. Germline V gives CDR1 SGHNT, CDR2 YYREEE (reference sequence). This CDR3 has 13 residues. The CDR3 DNA reads TGTGCCAGCAGCGCGGACAGGACAGAGACCCAGTACTTC. Translated: CASSADRTETQYF.

Only one count was recorded for this clone. V is TRBV9 and J is TRBJ1-2; 7 bases fit TRBD1. CDR3 length: 18 residues. V dropped 0 bases and J dropped 2; count of bases not matched to a gene: 13. Per germline, CDR1 SGDLS and CDR2 YYNGEE. Written as DNA, the CDR3 is TGTGCCAGCAGCGTAGCTTATAAACTGGACAGGTCCAACTATGGCTACACCTTC. Residues: CASSVAYKLDRSNYGYTF.

The chain employs TRBV19 and TRBJ1-5; no firm D call. This CDR3 is 14 amino acids long. Germline values: CDR1 LNHDA, CDR2 SQIVND (reference sequence). The germline V and J ends were trimmed by 3 bases and 3 bases, with 9 bases remaining between them. CDR3 loop: CASSMGRINQPQHF. CDR3 DNA: TGTGCCAGTAGTATGGGGAGAATCAATCAGCCCCAGCATTTT.

The rearrangement links TRBV6-5 to TRBJ1-5, with 12 nucleotides matching TRBD1. Per the germline V gene, CDR1 is MNHEY and CDR2 is SVGAGI. V lost 5 bases to trimming and J lost 9 bases; unmatched junction nucleotides: 5. This CDR3 contains 14 residues. CDR3 amino acids: CASSRDRGQGPQHF. The DNA of the CDR3 is TGTGCCAGCAGTCGGGACAGGGGGCAGGGGCCCCAGCATTTT.

The CDR3, as DNA: TGTGCCAGCAGTAACGATCGACAGGGTATAACTGAAGCTTTCTTT. This translates into CASSNDRQGITEAFF. The J gene is TRBJ1-1, the V gene TRBV27; 7 nucleotides agree with TRBD1. CDR3 size: 15 residues. The germline gives CDR1 MNHEY, CDR2 SMNVEV (reference sequence). Germline trimming cut 5 bases from V and 5 bases from J; bases unmatched to any gene: 11.

The V gene is TRBV5-6, the J gene TRBJ1-1; 9 bases fit TRBD1. The CDR3 spans 16 residues. In germline, CDR1 is SGHDT, CDR2 YYEEEE. V lost 4 bases, J lost 0 bases, and 7 bases stayed unmatched. CDR3 in amino acids: CASSRQGVSVNTEAFF. CDR3 DNA: TGTGCCAGCAGCCGACAGGGGGTATCCGTGAACACTGAAGCTTTCTTT.

The chain carries TRBV6-1 and TRBJ1-5, with 9 nucleotides matching TRBD1. Germline CDR1 and CDR2: MNHNS and SASEGT. V lost 1 base and J lost 0; bases outside the gene matches: 16. CDR3 length: 21 residues. The CDR3: CASSEGGTGIPLHFSNQPQHF. CDR3 nucleotides: TGTGCCAGCAGTGAAGGGGGGACAGGGATACCTCTTCATTTTAGCAATCAGCCCCAGCATTTT.

The chain joins TRBV6-5 to TRBJ1-5, with D possibly being TRBD1 (6 bases). CDR3 length equals 13 residues. Germline assignment: CDR1 MNHEY and CDR2 SVGAGI. The V end lost 6 bases, the J end lost 4 bases, and 10 bases lay between the germline ends. CDR3 sequence: CASSRDKNQPQHF. In DNA, the CDR3 is TGTGCCAGCAGCCGGGACAAGAATCAGCCCCAGCATTTT.

This clone showed up just a few times. CDR3 DNA: TGTGCCAGCAGTTTATCTAGCGGGAGGCCAGATACGCAGTATTTT. This sequence encodes CASSLSSGRPDTQYF. The chain employs TRBV27 and TRBJ2-3; TRBD2 matches 10 bases. Germline CDR1 is MNHEY and CDR2 is SMNVEV (reference sequence). J lost 4 bases, V lost 0 bases, and 1 base had no gene match. This CDR3 comprises 15 residues.

V gene TRBV18 combines with J gene TRBJ2-5; 11 nucleotides match TRBD1. The J segment lost 2 bases and the V segment lost 1 base, leaving 3 bases of the junction unmatched. The CDR3 is made up of 16 amino acids. Germline CDR1 is KGHSH and CDR2 is LQKENI. CDR3 protein: CASSPQGQGAQETQYF. DNA for the CDR3: TGTGCCAGCTCACCACAAGGACAGGGGGCACAAGAGACCCAGTACTTC. Filled out from reference TRBV18 and TRBJ2-5, the complete variable domain reads NAGVMQNPRHLVRRRGQEARLRCSPMKGHSHVYWYRQLPEEGLKFMVYLQKENIIDESGMPKERFSAEFPKEGPSILRIQQVVRGDSAAYFCASSPQGQGAQETQYFGPGTRLLVL.

This chain links TRBV7-9 with TRBJ2-7; 8 bases map to TRBD1. This CDR3 is 16 amino acids long. The ends lost 4 bases at V and 4 bases at J; junction bases unmatched: 12. The germline V gene has CDR1 SEHNR and CDR2 FQNEAQ (reference sequence). In DNA form, the CDR3 reads TGTGCCAGCAGCTCCCTCCGGGACAGGCAGGGGTACGAGCAGTACTTC. Encoded protein: CASSSLRDRQGYEQYF.

V gene TRBV7-8 combines with J gene TRBJ1-4, with D possibly being TRBD1 (6 bases). Looked up from germline, CDR1 is SGHVS and CDR2 is FQNEAQ. V lost 6 bases, J lost 5 bases, and 22 bases lay in between. This CDR3 is built from 17 residues. The CDR3 nucleotides read TGTGCCAGCAGTACCAACCACAGGGCTTACTTAAATGAAAAACTGTTTTTT. It encodes CASSTNHRAYLNEKLFF.

This clone has only one observation. The rearrangement uses TRBV5-1 and TRBJ2-5, with 10 bases that match TRBD1. CDR1 and CDR2 from the germline V gene are SGHRS and YFSETQ. Unmatched junction bases numbered 6, after V lost 3 bases and J lost 1 base. The CDR3 spans 16 residues. The CDR3 DNA sequence: TGCGCCAGCAGCTGGGACAGGGGCGGTGTCCAAGAGACCCAGTACTTC. This sequence encodes CASSWDRGGVQETQYF.

The V call is TRBV4-1, the J call TRBJ1-5, with D uncertain. The V gene lost 0 bases and the J gene lost 5 bases, with 14 bases spanning the gap. Germline V lookup: CDR1 MGHRA, CDR2 YSYEKL. The CDR3 covers 16 residues. CDR3 nucleotides: TGCGCCAGCAGCCAAGACCCGGGTAGGAGTGATCAGCCCCAGCATTTT. It translates to CASSQDPGRSDQPQHF.

V gene TRBV19 combines with J gene TRBJ2-7; a weak D match, TRBD1 (6 bases). The CDR3 has 13 residues. V lost 10 bases and J lost 6, with 19 bases in between. The germline CDR1 and CDR2 sequences are LNHDA and SQIVND (reference sequence). The CDR3 DNA reads as TGTGCCACCACAAAAAACAACAGGGCCGAGCAGTACTTC. Protein: CATTKNNRAEQYF.

J is TRBJ1-5 and V is TRBV6-6; D ambiguous. CDR1 and CDR2 (germline): MNHNY, SVGAGI (reference sequence). V lost 5 bases and J lost 0, with 8 bases in between. The CDR3 is made up of 14 amino acids. CDR3 residues: CASSPTLSNQPQHF. DNA of the CDR3: TGTGCCAGCAGTCCGACACTTAGCAATCAGCCCCAGCATTTT.

The DNA for the CDR3 is TGTGCCACCTCAAGGGACAGGGTTAATGAAAAACTGTTTTTT. Its translation: CATSRDRVNEKLFF. The V gene is TRBV2, the J gene TRBJ1-4; TRBD1 matches 9 bases. The CDR3 sequence is 14 residues long. V shed 10 bases and J 4 bases; nucleotides not matched to a gene: 7. Per germline, CDR1 SNHLY and CDR2 FYNNEI.

The CDR3 DNA is TGTGCCAGCAGGCGGGACAGCCCCTATGGCTACACCTTC. It specifies CASRRDSPYGYTF. J is TRBJ1-2 and V is TRBV28; 7 bases map to TRBD1. Germline V gene sequence: CDR1 MDHEN, CDR2 SYDVKM. CDR3 size: 13 residues. Losses at the gene ends were 6 bases for V and 4 bases for J; bases not matched to a gene: 5.

The J gene is TRBJ2-1, the V gene TRBV5-1; the match to TRBD2 covers 12 bases. CDR3 length: 17 amino acids. The germline V gene has CDR1 SGHRS and CDR2 YFSETQ. The V segment lost 4 bases and the J segment 5 bases; nucleotides outside the gene matches: 10. CDR3 residues: CASSIQARLAGDNEQFF. The CDR3 bases are TGCGCCAGCAGCATCCAAGCTCGACTAGCGGGGGACAATGAGCAGTTCTTC.

A single count supports this clone. The rearrangement links TRBV9 to TRBJ1-5, with TRBD1 as a possible D gene (5 bases). The germline V gene has CDR1 SGDLS and CDR2 YYNGEE. The CDR3 contains 15 residues. Between the trimmed V and J ends, which lost 4 bases and 2 bases, there was a span of 13 bases. The CDR3 nucleotides read TGTGCCAGCAGCAACACAGGAGAAGGCAATCAGCCCCAGCATTTT. This encodes CASSNTGEGNQPQHF.